The clone carrying this T cell receptor beta chain has at least ten counts. TCRdb itself ran the 5' RACE reads through MiXCR, one entry per CDR3 protein. The sample consists of roughly 100,000 distinct CDR3 sequences, around 3.3% of them appearing once. CDR3 length equals 15 residues. Per germline, CDR1 DFQATT and CDR2 SNEGSKA (reference sequence). V was shortened by 0 bases and J by 2 bases, with 14 bases between the two germline ends. These data originate in a study of neurological immune-mediated disorders. This chain links TRBV20-1 with TRBJ2-7; the D is unclear. The sample consisted of PBMCs. The receptor was derived from a woman aged 18-29 years with multiple sclerosis. The CDR3 sequence: CSAREASRKTYEQYF. The CDR3 DNA is TGCAGTGCTAGAGAGGCCTCCAGGAAAACCTACGAGCAGTACTTC.